The 5 T cell receptor beta chains presented below share a single source sample, sequenced in a study of blood T cells in healthy people across ages (dated by TCRdb to the mid-2010s). Library construction relied on 5' RACE. This sample was sequenced with an Illumina HiSeq 2500. A second 7 to 11 cycle PCR used a sample-barcoded 5' primer and a J-beta primer mix. Starting from the raw public reads, TCRdb applied fastp trimming at Q25, assembled clones with MiXCR and retained in-frame beta chains. CDR3 protein duplicates are merged, each entry listing the most common genes and DNA. The sample table contains 1,500,000 or so distinct CDR3 sequences; only one count was recorded for roughly two fifths of them. The ten largest clonotypes hold less than 5% of the sample. Sequenced: blood. All receptors derive from a young woman in good health.

This clonotype was found a few times. The CDR3 sequence is CASSPRDSFIQFGYTF. In nucleotides, the CDR3 is TGTGCCAGCAGCCCAAGGGACAGTTTTATCCAGTTTGGCTACACCTTC. The chain joins TRBV3-1 to TRBJ1-2, with TRBD1 matching over 7 bases. Germline trimming cut 4 bases from V and 7 bases from J; bases unmatched to any gene: 15. This CDR3 is 16 amino acids long. CDR1 LGHDT and CDR2 YNNKEL come from the germline V gene (reference sequence).

V is TRBV9 and J is TRBJ2-6, with D tentatively TRBD2 (5 bases). The CDR3 runs 14 residues. Trimming cost V 0 bases and J 8 bases, with 9 bases left between them. CDR1 and CDR2 (germline): SGDLS, YYNGEE. In DNA form, the CDR3 reads TGTGCCAGCAGCGTAGGCCCGGGATCCAACGTCCTGACTTTC. Translating it yields CASSVGPGSNVLTF.

The chain employs TRBV12-3 or TRBV12-4 and TRBJ2-6, with D possibly matching TRBD2 (5 bases). Trimming shortened V by 5 bases and J by 3 bases, and 8 bases separated the two germline ends. The CDR3 loop spans 14 amino acids. The CDR3 here is CASSAGGGANVLTF. The DNA for the CDR3 is TGTGCCAGCAGTGCAGGAGGTGGGGCCAACGTCCTGACTTTC.

This clonotype was detected only a few times. A read error may produce the germline difference seen at one junction end. The V gene is TRBV6-5, the J gene TRBJ2-7, with 7 positions matching TRBD1. Germline lookup yields CDR1 MNHEY and CDR2 SVGAGI. CDR3 size: 13 residues. The CDR3 reads CVSSRQGSNEQYF. CDR3 nucleotides: TGTGTCAGCAGTAGACAGGGCTCCAACGAGCAGTACTTC.

This clonotype was detected only a few times. The chain is built from TRBV7-9 and TRBJ2-7; 8 positions agree with TRBD2. The CDR3 runs to 16 residues. Per germline, CDR1 SEHNR and CDR2 FQNEAQ (reference sequence). Losses at the gene ends were 5 bases for V and 4 bases for J; bases not matched to a gene: 13. The CDR3 bases are TGTGCCAGCAGCAAAAGCACTAGCGGTCCCTTTTACGAGCAGTACTTC. Translation: CASSKSTSGPFYEQYF.